What follows describes a single T cell receptor (beta chain). Antigen unknown. Read data end 3 residues before the CDR3 end; the end is taken from the germline J gene. The V gene's germline CDR1 is SNHLY and CDR2 FYNNEI. CDR3 length: 11 residues. TCRdb keeps only in-frame clones here, not all; method: immunoSEQ multiplex PCR. The record lists around 30,000 clones, of which the ten most abundant hold about 16%. This sample stems from a study of T cells in women clearing cervical HPV infection. Looking at the study overall: Case blood was drawn a median roughly 160 days after lesion detection. Whole-study results and caveats: Effector/memory and HPV-specific T cells were not isolated, and association timing is unknown. TRBV6-7 abundance was lower in cases than controls (about 0.099% versus 0.16%). CIN3+ cases had significantly higher TCR richness than controls; evenness did not differ.

V gene TRBV2 combines with J gene TRBJ2-3, with D hard to call. The receptor comes from a woman aged 18 to 69 with a cervical HPV16 infection that either progressed to CIN3+ or cleared (not recorded which). Sequenced sample: blood buffy coat. The sequenced part of the CDR3 DNA is TGTGCCAGCAAGAAGGCGGAGACG. Its protein is CASKKAET. In full, the CDR3 is CASKKAETQYF.